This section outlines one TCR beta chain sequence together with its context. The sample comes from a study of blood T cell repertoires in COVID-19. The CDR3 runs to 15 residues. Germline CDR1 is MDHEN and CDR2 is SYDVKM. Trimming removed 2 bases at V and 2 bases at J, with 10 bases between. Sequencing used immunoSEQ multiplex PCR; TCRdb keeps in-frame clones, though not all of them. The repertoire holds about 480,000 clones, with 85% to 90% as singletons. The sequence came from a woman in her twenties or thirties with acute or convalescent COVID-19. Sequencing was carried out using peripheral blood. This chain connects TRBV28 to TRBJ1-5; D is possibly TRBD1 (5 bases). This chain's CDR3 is CASSLPRAGNQPQHF. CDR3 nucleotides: TGTGCCAGCAGTTTACCCAGGGCCGGCAATCAGCCCCAGCATTTT.